The clone carrying this T cell receptor beta chain has a count of ten or more. What it binds is unknown. MiXCR, applied by TCRdb to the multiplex PCR reads, yields one record per CDR3 protein. The profile shows about 80,000 distinct CDR3 sequences, about 21% of them singletons. The V and J ends lost 11 bases and 4 bases respectively, with 15 bases between them. The CDR3 loop spans 12 amino acids. Per germline, CDR1 SEHNR and CDR2 FQNEAQ (reference sequence). The record originates from a study of breast tumors, draining lymph nodes, adjacent tissues. Breast cancer patients provided tissue from their axillary draining lymph nodes. Findings and caveats of the study: The lymph node origin of tumor T cells was framed as consistent with a hypothesis, not demonstrated. Tumors had less TCR diversity than lymph nodes, more than nontumor tissue. Most tumor T cells seemingly derive from lymph node, then expand in tumor.

Sequenced material: axillary lymph node tissue. V and J are TRBV7-9 and TRBJ2-7; D is tentatively TRBD1 or TRBD2 (5 bases each). The sequence was collected from a female donor with breast cancer. Some clones in this sample may be carry-over from other donors' samples. The CDR3 loop reads CAAMGDDYEQYF. CDR3 nucleotides: TGTGCCGCGATGGGGGACGATTACGAGCAGTACTTC.